A selection of T cell receptor beta chains follows, all from one sample in a study of response to subunit inactivated influenza vaccine. MiXCR was run by TCRdb on the RT-PCR reads, yielding one entry per CDR3 protein. Of fewer than 700,000 distinct CDR3 sequences in the sample, 10% to 15% were seen once. This specimen consisted of PBMCs from blood, obtained about 40 days after vaccination. These receptors were collected from a man aged 50-59 years who received an inactivated influenza vaccine. CDR3s include the opening cysteine and the closing phenylalanine or tryptophan. Fields, in order: J gene, D gene, clone size, V gene, CDR3 protein, CDR3 DNA. A D gene is named only where the DNA matches it firmly. Size tells how often a clone was seen (once, few, many) or the class of an expanded clone, and some rows leave it out.

TRBJ2-3 . many TRBV20-1 CSAAPGYTDTQYF TGCAGTGCCGCCCCTGGATACACAGATACGCAGTATTTT
TRBJ2-7 . few TRBV20-1 CSARGAPGHYEQYF TGCAGTGCTAGGGGGGCTCCCGGGCACTACGAGCAGTACTTC
TRBJ2-3 . few TRBV5-1 CASSLHEQRQTDTQYF TGCGCCAGCAGCTTGCATGAACAGCGGCAGACAGATACGCAGTATTTT
TRBJ2-3 . . TRBV7-2 CASSLLNTGWAEDTQYF TGTGCCAGCAGCTTATTGAATACAGGGTGGGCCGAAGATACGCAGTATTTT
TRBJ2-1 . . TRBV13 CASSTGTGPSGSYYNEQFF TGTGCCAGCAGCACGGGGACAGGGCCTAGCGGGAGCTACTACAATGAGCAGTTCTTC
TRBJ1-1 . . TRBV7-2 CASSVWTTEAFF TGTGCCAGCAGCGTATGGACTACTGAAGCTTTCTTT
TRBJ2-6 . . TRBV12-3/TRBV12-4 CASSFPPGRGVPSSGANVLTF TGTGCCAGCAGTTTTCCTCCGGGCAGGGGGGTCCCGAGCTCTGGGGCCAACGTCCTGACTTTC
TRBJ2-3 . few TRBV25-1 CASSEGYPQYF TGTGCCAGCAGTGAGGGGTATCCGCAGTATTTT
TRBJ1-1 . many TRBV20-1 CSPLDRNTEAFF TGCAGCCCCCTGGACAGGAACACTGAAGCTTTCTTT
TRBJ2-2 . few TRBV12-3/TRBV12-4 CASSLAQRVRTGELFF TGTGCCAGCAGTTTAGCGCAGCGGGTTAGGACCGGGGAGCTGTTTTTT
TRBJ2-6 . . TRBV10-3 CAISDPLSGANVLTF TGTGCCATCAGTGACCCCCTCTCTGGGGCCAACGTCCTGACTTTC
TRBJ2-3 . many TRBV12-3/TRBV12-4 CASSLPSEADTQYF TGTGCCAGCAGTCTCCCTAGCGAAGCGGATACGCAGTATTTT
TRBJ2-5 . . TRBV7-6 CASSLAGQIQETQYF TGTGCCAGCAGCTTAGCGGGACAAATACAAGAGACCCAGTACTTC
TRBJ2-7 . many TRBV6-5 CASSFGSSYEQYF TGTGCCAGCAGTTTTGGCAGCTCCTACGAGCAGTACTTC
TRBJ1-6 TRBD1 many TRBV7-6 CASSATGTANSPLHF TGTGCCAGCAGCGCAACCGGGACAGCTAATTCACCCCTCCACTTT
TRBJ1-5 TRBD1 few TRBV7-8 CASSLRDRGPGQPQHF TGTGCCAGCAGCCTCCGGGACAGGGGGCCGGGTCAGCCCCAGCATTTT
TRBJ2-5 TRBD2 . TRBV20-1 CSARDVRGAQETQYF TGCAGTGCTAGAGACGTGCGGGGGGCCCAAGAGACCCAGTACTTC